This is a list of T cell receptor beta chains from one sample in a study of control samples from healthy donors and cancer patients. The repertoire was sequenced with immunoSEQ multiplex PCR; TCRdb's copy has only in-frame clones and lacks some. In the table there are over 100,000 clones, over 75% of which are singletons. The sequenced sample was blood. The origin of the receptors is a human donor in good health. The donor label of this sample is uncertain. Both conserved end residues are part of each CDR3. D genes are given only for firm matches. Only some rows state a clone size, as once, few, many or a class for expanded clones.

clone_size,v_call,j_call,d_call,cdr3_aa,cdr3_nt
.,TRBV20-1,TRBJ1-2,.,CSASLHPGSGANYGYTF,TGCAGTGCTAGTCTTCATCCTGGCTCAGGAGCTAACTATGGCTACACCTTC
once,TRBV20-1,TRBJ1-1,.,CSASMVQLATEAFF,TGCAGTGCTAGTATGGTCCAGCTAGCCACTGAAGCTTTCTTT
.,TRBV5-6,TRBJ2-7,.,CASSSWAQTNRAVEQYF,TGTGCCAGCAGCTCTTGGGCCCAAACCAACAGGGCGGTGGAGCAGTACTTC
.,TRBV25-1,TRBJ2-7,.,CASSDPRPGEQYF,TGTGCCAGCAGTGACCCCAGACCTGGGGAGCAGTACTTC
.,TRBV7-7,TRBJ2-1,.,CASSPGPPSSYNEQFF,TGTGCCAGCAGCCCCGGGCCCCCGAGCTCCTACAATGAGCAGTTCTTC
.,TRBV6-5,TRBJ1-4,.,CASSDSGSRSGKLFF,TGTGCCAGCAGTGACTCCGGCTCACGGTCAGGAAAACTGTTTTTT
.,TRBV5-1,TRBJ2-7,TRBD1,CASSLGQGAPYEQYF,TGCGCCAGCAGCTTGGGCCAGGGGGCACCCTACGAGCAGTACTTC
.,TRBV4-2,TRBJ1-1,.,CASSQGSSEAFF,TGTGCCAGCAGCCAGGGTAGTTCTGAAGCTTTCTTT
.,TRBV21-1,TRBJ1-4,.,CASSNRYPGTGYDEKLFF,TGTGCCAGCAGCAACCGCTATCCTGGGACAGGGTATGACGAAAAACTGTTTTTT
.,TRBV6-1,TRBJ1-2,.,CASSEVGGDSWYNYGYTF,TGTGCCAGCAGTGAAGTAGGAGGGGATAGTTGGTATAACTATGGCTACACCTTC
.,TRBV3-1/TRBV3-2,TRBJ2-2,.,CASSQNRANTGELFF,TGTGCCAGCAGCCAGAACAGGGCGAACACCGGGGAGCTGTTTTTT
.,TRBV14,TRBJ2-5,TRBD2,CASSQVQRGAQYF,TGTGCCAGCAGCCAAGTTCAGCGGGGGGCCCAGTACTTC
few,TRBV2,TRBJ1-6,TRBD1,CASSEVGTGSSPLHF,TGTGCCAGCAGTGAAGTCGGGACAGGGTCTTCACCCCTCCACTTT
.,TRBV3-1/TRBV3-2,TRBJ1-1,.,CASSQGVHSATEAFF,TGTGCCAGCAGCCAAGGGGTCCACAGCGCTACGGAAGCTTTCTTT
.,TRBV6-5,TRBJ1-1,.,CASSGIVNTEAFF,TGTGCCAGTTCAGGGATCGTGAACACTGAAGCTTTCTTT
.,TRBV6-5,TRBJ1-4,.,CASTRGGTNEKLFF,TGTGCCAGCACAAGGGGAGGAACTAATGAAAAACTGTTTTTT
.,TRBV6-5,TRBJ2-3,.,CASSGGDSDTQYF,TGTGCCAGCTCAGGGGGGGACTCAGATACGCAGTATTTT
.,TRBV3-1/TRBV3-2,TRBJ1-1,TRBD1,CASSRPGQVNTEAFF,TGTGCCAGCAGCCGACCGGGACAGGTGAACACTGAAGCTTTCTTT
.,TRBV5-5,TRBJ1-4,.,CASSLAEGATNEKLFF,TGTGCCAGCAGCTTGGCAGAGGGGGCAACTAATGAAAAACTGTTTTTT
.,TRBV27,TRBJ1-6,.,CASSLGGPLSPLHF,TGTGCCAGCAGTTTAGGGGGTCCGCTCTCACCCCTCCACTTT
.,TRBV6-2/TRBV6-3,TRBJ1-1,.,CASSYSQSEAFF,TGTGCCAGCAGTTACTCCCAGTCTGAAGCTTTCTTT
few,TRBV12-5,TRBJ1-1,.,CASGFEHGLMNTEAFF,TGTGCTAGTGGCTTCGAACACGGACTCATGAACACTGAAGCTTTCTTT
once,TRBV5-1,TRBJ1-1,.,CASSLSTGMAEAFF,TGCGCCAGCAGCTTATCTACAGGGATGGCTGAAGCTTTCTTT
.,TRBV6-2/TRBV6-3,TRBJ1-5,.,CASSYSREGHTLNQPQHF,TGTGCCAGCAGTTACTCGAGAGAGGGACACACCTTAAATCAGCCCCAGCATTTT
.,TRBV10-3,TRBJ1-1,TRBD1,CASSGTENTEAFF,TGTGCCTCATCCGGGACAGAGAACACTGAAGCTTTCTTT
few,TRBV6-6,TRBJ2-2,.,CASSYGGGTGELFF,TGTGCCAGCAGTTACGGTGGGGGAACCGGGGAGCTGTTTTTT
.,TRBV13,TRBJ2-3,.,CASSLRPSTDTQYF,TGTGCCAGCAGCTTACGGCCGAGCACAGATACGCAGTATTTT
.,TRBV19,TRBJ1-2,TRBD1,CASSIGTGPQGYGYTF,TGTGCCAGTAGTATCGGGACAGGGCCTCAAGGGTATGGCTACACCTTC
.,TRBV12-5,TRBJ2-1,TRBD1,CASGSGQGYNEQFF,TGTGCTAGTGGTTCGGGACAGGGCTACAATGAGCAGTTCTTC
.,TRBV27,TRBJ2-4,TRBD1,CASSLRTGEGIQYF,TGTGCCAGCAGTTTGAGGACAGGGGAAGGCATTCAGTACTTC
.,TRBV24-1,TRBJ1-3,TRBD1,CATSDADRAGGNTIYF,TGTGCCACCAGTGACGCTGACAGGGCGGGTGGAAACACCATATATTTT
.,TRBV12-5,TRBJ1-3,.,CASGAGTLSGNTIYF,TGTGCTAGTGGGGCCGGGACTCTCTCTGGAAACACCATATATTTT
.,TRBV2,TRBJ1-2,TRBD1,CASSDEGARGYTF,TGTGCCAGCAGTGACGAGGGGGCGCGGGGCTACACCTTC
.,TRBV29-1,TRBJ1-2,.,CSVEADYTF,TGCAGCGTTGAGGCGGACTACACCTTC